Below, 26 T cell receptor beta chains from the same sample are listed, as sequenced in a study of Graves' ophthalmopathy and Graves' hyperthyroidism. RNA transcripts provided the template for amplifying TCR beta CDR3 regions. First-round RT-PCR employed HTBI primers, with a second-round multiplex PCR after it. One entry per CDR3 protein, called by TCRdb with MiXCR from the multiplex PCR reads. The table records some 750,000 distinct CDR3 sequences, approximately 40% of them present only once. Material: peripheral blood. These receptors were taken from an adult man with Graves' ophthalmopathy.

CDR3 amino acids: CASSLAASDGTDTQYF. The CDR3 DNA is TGTGCCAGCAGCTTAGCGGCTAGCGACGGCACAGATACGCAGTATTTT. V usage is TRBV7-2 and J usage is TRBJ2-3, with TRBD2 as a possible D gene (6 bases). Trimming stripped 0 bases from V and 1 base from J, with 11 bases between. The CDR3 loop spans 16 amino acids. Germline V gene data show CDR1 as SGHTA and CDR2 as FQGNSA.

This clonotype was seen repeatedly, ten times or more. The chain couples TRBV9 to TRBJ1-4, with D unresolved. V dropped 2 bases and J dropped 0 bases, with 8 bases sitting between them. In germline, CDR1 is SGDLS, CDR2 YYNGEE. This CDR3 comprises 15 residues. For the CDR3, the DNA is TGTGCCAGCAGCGTGACACAGACAACTAATGAAAAACTGTTTTTT. Its translation: CASSVTQTTNEKLFF.

The genes are TRBV2 and TRBJ2-7, with D hard to call. This CDR3 has 14 amino acids. Germline V gene sequence: CDR1 SNHLY, CDR2 FYNNEI. The V gene lost 5 bases and the J gene lost 0 bases, with 11 bases spanning the gap. CDR3: CASSSHLFSYEQYF. CDR3 DNA sequence: TGTGCCAGCAGTTCCCACTTGTTCTCCTACGAGCAGTACTTC.

The V gene is TRBV5-4, the J gene TRBJ2-7; D could derive from TRBD1 or TRBD2 (5 bases each). Germline V gene sequence: CDR1 SGHNT, CDR2 YYREEE (reference sequence). The V end was cut by 4 bases, the J end by 3 bases, with 14 bases between. This CDR3 region has 14 residues. The CDR3 reads CASSLAGTLYEQYF. The CDR3 bases are TGTGCCAGCAGCCTGGCCGGGACCCTCTACGAGCAGTACTTC.

The DNA for the CDR3 is TGCAGCGTTGCTGCGGGAGGCAACACCTTC. Encoded protein: CSVAAGGNTF. The chain combines TRBV29-1 with TRBJ1-2; D is ambiguous. The CDR3 sequence is 10 residues long. Germline V gene sequence: CDR1 SQVTM, CDR2 ANQGSEA. V was pared by 4 bases and J by 12 bases, with 12 bases between.

The rearrangement joins TRBV2 to TRBJ2-2, with TRBD2 matching over 9 bases. The CDR3 sequence is 16 residues long. Germline CDR1 reads SNHLY; CDR2 reads FYNNEI. V dropped 2 bases and J dropped 6; count of bases not matched to a gene: 7. The CDR3: CASSESALAGSGELFF. The CDR3 region has the DNA TGTGCCAGCAGTGAATCGGCGCTAGCGGGGTCCGGGGAGCTGTTTTTT.

The V and J genes are TRBV24-1 and TRBJ1-5; weak D call: TRBD1 (6 bases). The CDR3 loop spans 13 amino acids. Trimming removed 5 bases at V and 10 bases at J, with 14 bases between. Germline V CDR1 and CDR2: KGHDR, SFDVKD. The CDR3 sequence is CATSGEGGSPQHF. Written as DNA, the CDR3 is TGTGCCACCAGTGGAGAAGGGGGAAGTCCCCAGCATTTT.

The rearrangement joins TRBV7-9 to TRBJ1-3, with 7 bases lining up with TRBD1. Per germline, CDR1 SEHNR and CDR2 FQNEAQ (reference sequence). The CDR3 has 18 amino acids. V was clipped by 3 bases and J by 0 bases; unmatched bases: 11. CDR3 in DNA: TGTGCCAGCAGCTTGATACGGGTACAGGGGATCTCTGGAAACACCATATATTTT. Translating gives CASSLIRVQGISGNTIYF.

The chain couples TRBV10-3 to TRBJ2-7, with D unresolved. CDR1 and CDR2 (germline): ENHRY, SYGVKD. The CDR3 has 11 amino acids. V was trimmed by 6 bases and J by 3 bases, leaving 6 bases between them. The CDR3 DNA is TGTGCCATCAGGGAAAACTACGAGCAGTACTTC. As protein: CAIRENYEQYF.

The sample holds a few counts of this clonotype. This chain connects TRBV9 to TRBJ2-5, with 7 bases aligning to TRBD2. CDR1 is SGDLS and CDR2 is YYNGEE in the germline V gene. Losses at the gene ends were 3 bases for V and 5 bases for J; bases not matched to a gene: 7. CDR3 size: 14 residues. CDR3 region: CASSALAGEETQYF. The CDR3 DNA follows: TGTGCCAGCAGCGCGTTAGCGGGTGAGGAGACCCAGTACTTC. The whole variable domain, remainder taken from reference TRBV9 and TRBJ2-5, is DSGVTQTPKHLITATGQRVTLRCSPRSGDLSVYWYQQSLDQGLQFLIQYYNGEERAKGNILERFSAQQFPDLHSELNLSSLELGDSALYFCASSALAGEETQYFGPGTRLLVL.

The V call is TRBV9, the J call TRBJ1-4; D is possibly TRBD1 (5 bases). Germline loops: CDR1 SGDLS, CDR2 YYNGEE. V was shortened by 4 bases and J by 5 bases, with 12 bases between the two germline ends. The CDR3 runs to 14 residues. The CDR3 protein is CASSSGAGNEKLFF. Here the CDR3 DNA reads TGTGCCAGCAGCTCCGGGGCAGGAAATGAAAAACTGTTTTTT.

The chain carries TRBV6-6 and TRBJ1-6; possibly TRBD1 for D (6 bases). CDR1 is MNHNY and CDR2 is SVGAGI in the germline V gene (reference sequence). CDR3 length equals 14 residues. V was clipped by 8 bases and J by 6 bases, with 14 bases between them. Here the CDR3 DNA reads TGTGCCAGCTATCGGGGGCGTTCTAATTCACCCCTCCACTTT. This codes for CASYRGRSNSPLHF.

In this sample, this clonotype turned up many times. This rearrangement joins TRBV10-2 to TRBJ1-3; the D is unclear. This CDR3 is built from 10 residues. Deletions cut 8 bases from V and 3 bases from J, with 2 bases between. The germline CDR1 and CDR2 sequences are WSHSY and SAAADI. The CDR3 nucleotides read TGCGCCAGCTATGGAAACACCATATATTTT. Its translation is CASYGNTIYF.

Regarding this clonotype: A far larger clone lies a single base away; this is likely a read error. The J gene is TRBJ2-5, the V gene TRBV10-3, with D perhaps TRBD1 (6 bases). Matching the DNA end better, TRBJ2-7 makes the J call doubtful. Germline V gives CDR1 ENHRY, CDR2 SYGVKD. This CDR3 region has 13 residues. CDR3 sequence: CAISLGQNYEQYF. In nucleotides, the CDR3 is TGTGCCATCAGCTTAGGACAGAACTACGAGCAGTACTTC.

This chain connects TRBV5-4 to TRBJ2-5; TRBD2 agrees at 10 bases. V was pared by 10 bases and J by 1 base, with 10 bases of the junction left unmatched. The CDR3 length is 15 residues. The V gene's germline CDR1 is SGHNT and CDR2 YYREEE (reference sequence). The CDR3 sequence: CAWSTWTSGQETQYF. The CDR3 nucleotides are TGTGCCTGGAGCACCTGGACTAGCGGCCAAGAGACCCAGTACTTC.

This clonotype appeared many times. One end of the junction varies from germline; a read error may be responsible. The chain carries TRBV7-7 and TRBJ1-3, with D unresolved. This CDR3 region has 15 residues. CDR1 and CDR2 from the germline V gene are SSHAT and FNYEAQ (reference sequence). In DNA, the CDR3 is TGTGCTAGCAGCTTAGCGTCAGGAGCTGGAAACACCATATATTTT. It translates to CASSLASGAGNTIYF.

This clonotype was detected many times. The genes are TRBV14 and TRBJ2-2; D is unresolved. This CDR3 spans 13 amino acids. Germline V lookup: CDR1 SGHDN, CDR2 FVKESK. V was pared by 4 bases and J by 4 bases, with 7 bases between. The CDR3 DNA follows: TGTGCCAGCAGCCTCATGATCACCGGGGAGCTGTTTTTT. Translated: CASSLMITGELFF.

The chain uses TRBV20-1 and TRBJ1-1, with TRBD1 identical over 7 bases. The trim removed 3 bases at V and 7 bases at J, leaving 11 bases unmatched. The CDR3 length is 14 residues. Per germline, CDR1 DFQATT and CDR2 SNEGSKA (reference sequence). The CDR3 spells CSASDRAATNEAFF. In nucleotides, the CDR3 is TGCAGTGCTAGCGACAGGGCCGCAACTAATGAAGCTTTCTTT.

This clonotype was seen repeatedly, ten times or more. The chain uses TRBV29-1 and TRBJ1-2, with 11 positions matching TRBD1. This CDR3 region has 15 residues. Germline V gene data show CDR1 as SQVTM and CDR2 as ANQGSEA. Germline trimming cut 4 bases from V and 2 bases from J; bases unmatched to any gene: 6. Written as DNA, the CDR3 is TGCAGCGTTGGCGATCGGGACAGGGGGAACTATGGCTACACCTTC. Translated, it gives CSVGDRDRGNYGYTF.

This clonotype turned up a few times. The rearrangement links TRBV7-2 to TRBJ2-7; D gene unclear. CDR1 SGHTA and CDR2 FQGNSA come from the germline V gene. The CDR3 length is 15 residues. The germline V and J ends were trimmed by 2 bases and 6 bases, with 17 bases remaining between them. In nucleotides, the CDR3 is TGTGCCAGCAGCTTAATTTCGGGCCAATCAAGCGAGCAGTACTTC. Translating gives CASSLISGQSSEQYF.

The V gene is TRBV19, the J gene TRBJ1-2; possible D gene TRBD1, 5 bases. Germline values: CDR1 LNHDA, CDR2 SQIVND (reference sequence). Trimming removed 5 bases from V and 2 bases from J, with 21 bases in between. The CDR3 has 17 residues. The CDR3 here is CASSSSHGAFRNYGYTF. CDR3 nucleotides: TGTGCCAGTAGTTCCTCACATGGGGCCTTTCGGAACTATGGCTACACCTTC. Full variable domain (missing parts from reference TRBV19 and TRBJ1-2): DGGITQSPKYLFRKEGQNVTLSCEQNLNHDAMYWYRQDPGQGLRLIYYSQIVNDFQKGDIAEGYSVSREKKESFPLTVTSAQKNPTAFYLCASSSSHGAFRNYGYTFGSGTRLTVV.

Comments on this clonotype: The junction does not match germline at one end; this may be a read error. The chain recombines TRBV4-1 with TRBJ1-1; no clear D gene. The CDR3 spans 14 residues. Looked up from germline, CDR1 is MGHRA and CDR2 is YSYEKL. CDR3 nucleotides: TGTGCCAGCAGCCAAGAACGGAGGAACACTGAAGCTTTCTTT. It specifies CASSQERRNTEAFF.

This clonotype was detected only a few times. A read error may explain this, as a much larger clone is one base away. The chain carries TRBV24-1 and TRBJ1-5, with unresolved D. This CDR3 contains 14 residues. The V gene's germline CDR1 is KGHDR and CDR2 SFDVKD. V was shortened by 5 bases and J by 0 bases, with 7 bases between the two germline ends. The CDR3 here is CATSGGTSNQPQHF. The CDR3 bases are TGTGCCACCAGTGGAGGCACTAGCAATCAGCCCCAGCATTTT.

This clonotype turned up a few times. The J gene is TRBJ1-1, the V gene TRBV7-9, with a possible D match to TRBD1 (5 bases). The germline V gene has CDR1 SEHNR and CDR2 FQNEAQ (reference sequence). Deletions cut 3 bases from V and 2 bases from J, with 16 bases between. The CDR3 is 16 residues long. This chain's CDR3 is CASSFRRTGPNTEAFF. The CDR3 DNA is TGTGCCAGCAGCTTTCGAAGGACGGGGCCCAACACTGAAGCTTTCTTT.

This clonotype was seen repeatedly, ten times or more. The J gene is TRBJ2-7, the V gene TRBV29-1; D is undetermined. The germline gives CDR1 SQVTM, CDR2 ANQGSEA. This CDR3 contains 14 residues. The germline V and J ends were trimmed by 0 bases and 2 bases, with 11 bases remaining between them. The CDR3 region has the DNA TGCAGCGTTGAAGATACGGCATGGCCCTACGAGCAGTACTTC. It translates to CSVEDTAWPYEQYF.

Only a few counts were recorded for this clonotype. CDR3 sequence (DNA): TGTGCCAGCAGTGACGGGTTAGGTGACCCAACCTACGAGCAGTACTTC. Protein sequence: CASSDGLGDPTYEQYF. The V call is TRBV6-5, the J call TRBJ2-7, with D unclear. From germline, CDR1 is MNHEY and CDR2 SVGAGI. Trimming cost V 5 bases and J 2 bases, with 19 bases left between them. This CDR3 is built from 16 residues.